The sequence of this T cell receptor (beta chain) was determined in a study of blood T cell repertoires in COVID-19. Study-level background: From the United States, Italy and Spain came samples of acute and convalescent COVID-19. In each case, the material was cDNA or gDNA derived from T cells, B-cell-depleted T cells, or PBMCs.

The V gene lost 2 bases and the J gene lost 4 bases, with 6 bases spanning the gap. CDR1 and CDR2 (germline): SEHNR, FQNEAQ (reference sequence). This CDR3 is 13 amino acids long. Participants spanned ages about 18 to 90 years and resided in 20 to 30 US areas. Clinical histories supplied by participants themselves formed the basis of cohort assignment. Here immunoSEQ multiplex PCR was the method, and the copy in TCRdb shows in-frame clones only, minus some. This table has some 200,000 clones, roughly 89% appearing once. What was sequenced was PBMCs or T cells enriched from blood (not recorded which). The sequence was collected from a middle-aged woman with acute COVID-19. J is TRBJ1-3 and V is TRBV7-9, with no clear D. CDR3 bases: TGTGCCAGCAGCTTATCTTCGGGAAACACCATATATTTT. It is translated as CASSLSSGNTIYF.